Here is one T cell receptor (beta chain) with its context. Its specificity is not known. The data were produced by immunoSEQ multiplex PCR, yet TCRdb's version contains in-frame clones alone and is incomplete. The table shows around 15,000 clones, with about 65% occurring only once. This sample was included in a study of tumor-infiltrating lymphocytes in localized non-small cell lung cancer. On the study more broadly: Patients included smokers and never-smokers with various histologies, some sampled after neoadjuvant chemotherapy. From each patient, both tumor and uninvolved lung, non-adjacent to tumor, were sampled. Whole-study findings and limits: IM1 and IM2 tumors showed no difference in T-cell fraction. Different pieces of the same tissue were used for each assay.

V lost 1 base to trimming and J lost 6 bases; unmatched junction nucleotides: 9. The CDR3 has 16 residues. Per the germline V gene, CDR1 is MNHNS and CDR2 is SASEGT. The gene calls are TRBV6-1 and TRBJ2-7, with TRBD2 identical over 10 bases. The source material was lung tumor tissue. This TCR derives from a human donor with non-small cell lung cancer. Here the CDR3 DNA reads TGTGCCAGCAGTGAAGAAGGAGCGCTAGCGGGAGCCGAGCAGTACTTC. Protein product: CASSEEGALAGAEQYF.